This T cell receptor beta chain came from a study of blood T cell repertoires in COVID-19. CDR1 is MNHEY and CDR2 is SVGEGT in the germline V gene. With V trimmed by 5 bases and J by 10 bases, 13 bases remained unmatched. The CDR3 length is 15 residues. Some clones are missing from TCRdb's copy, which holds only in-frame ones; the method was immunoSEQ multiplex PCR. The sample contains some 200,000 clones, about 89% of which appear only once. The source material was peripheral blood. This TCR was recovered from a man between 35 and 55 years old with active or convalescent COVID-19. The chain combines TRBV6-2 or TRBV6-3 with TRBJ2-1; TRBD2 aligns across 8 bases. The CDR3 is CASSGAGVKLAEQFF. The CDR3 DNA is TGTGCCAGCAGTGGAGCGGGGGTTAAACTGGCAGAGCAGTTCTTC.